These 24 T cell receptor beta chains were sequenced from one sample in a study of CD8+ T cells in alopecia areata. Using CD4, CD8alpha, NKG2D, NKG2ACE and other markers, pooled cutaneous lymph node cells were sorted. cDNA serving as the sequencing template came from extracted, reverse transcribed RNA. Assay used: immunoSEQ multiplex PCR; TCRdb lists only in-frame clones, some missing. Reported are more than 250,000 clones, none seen only once; the ten largest carry more than 0.95%. Sequenced: CD4+ T cells sorted from a lymph node. The receptors originated from a C3H/HeJ mouse with alopecia areata. The MHC haplotype recorded for the strain is H2-k.

This clone has a count of ten or more. Germline and genes: mouse. The missing CDR3 end, 4 residues past where the read stops, is filled in from the germline J gene. J is TRBJ2-5 and V is TRBV17; 8 bases agree with TRBD1. The germline gives CDR1 MNHDT, CDR2 YYDKIL. With V trimmed by 1 base and J by 2 bases, 5 bases remained unmatched. The CDR3 contains 16 residues. The chain's CDR3 is CASSRGDRGRQDTQYF. The sequenced CDR3 bases are TGTGCTAGCAGTAGAGGAGACAGGGGCCGCCAAGAC.

As regards this clone: The germline and genes are mouse ones. Coverage ceases 4 residues before the CDR3 finishes, and the germline J gene fills in the end. The J gene is TRBJ2-7, the V gene TRBV5; possible D gene TRBD2, 6 bases. The CDR3 has 14 amino acids. The germline gives CDR1 LGHNA, CDR2 YNLKQL (reference sequence). The sequenced part of the CDR3 DNA is TGTGCCAGCAGCCAAGAGGCTGGGGTATAT. Translating gives CASSQEAGVY. In full, the CDR3 is CASSQEAGVYEQYF.

This clone was detected many times. Gene names refer to mouse genes. The read ends 4 residues shy of where the CDR3 ends; the end is completed using the germline J gene. Other DNA sequences of this sample code for an identical CDR3. The gene calls are TRBV13-1 and TRBJ2-1; maybe TRBD1 (6 bases). V lost 1 base and J lost 1, with 9 bases in between. Germline V gives CDR1 NSHNY, CDR2 SYGAGN. This CDR3 is built from 15 residues. The CDR3 spells CASSDRQGNYAEQFF. The part of the CDR3 DNA that was read is TGTGCCAGCAGTGATAGGCAGGGGAACTATGCT.

Regarding this clone: Gene names denote mouse genes. The CDR3 end falls 4 residues outside the read, so it is completed with the germline J gene. V and J are TRBV13-3 and TRBJ2-5; 7 bases map to TRBD1. CDR1 is NNHDY and CDR2 is SYVADS in the germline V gene. This CDR3 region has 15 residues. V gave up 3 bases and J gave up 1 base; unmatched junction bases: 5. The CDR3: CASSVDRSYQDTQYF. The CDR3 DNA, read in part, is TGTGCCAGCAGTGTGGACAGGTCATACCAAGAC.

This clone has a handful of counts. The listed genes are named as in mouse. Sequencing ends 4 residues short of the CDR3 end; the germline J gene provides the rest. The chain carries TRBV13-2 and TRBJ2-1, with a possible D match to TRBD2 (5 bases). The V and J ends lost 0 bases and 5 bases respectively, with 9 bases between them. Germline V gene sequence: CDR1 NNHNN, CDR2 SYGAGS (reference sequence). This CDR3 is 14 amino acids long. The CDR3 loop reads CASGDAAGHAEQFF. CDR3 bases read: TGTGCCAGCGGTGATGCGGCTGGGCATGCT.

With regard to this clone: These gene names are mouse names. The read comes to an end 4 residues before the CDR3 does, leaving the germline J gene to fill in the end. J is TRBJ2-5 and V is TRBV1; TRBD2 agrees at 9 bases. The CDR3 runs 16 residues. V lost 0 bases and J lost 3; bases outside the gene matches: 4. Germline V gene lookup returns CDR1 NSQYPW and CDR2 LRSPGD (reference sequence). The CDR3 bases that were read are TGCACCTGCAGTGCAGATCGCTGGGGGGGGCAAGAC. Amino acids: CTCSADRWGGQD. Given in full, the CDR3 is CTCSADRWGGQDTQYF.

As to this clone: Gene names denote mouse genes. The CDR3 extends 3 residues past the end of the read, so its final part is completed from the germline J gene. The chain couples TRBV13-2 to TRBJ1-6; D unresolved. TRBJ1-6 is given ORF status, its function remaining uncertain. The germline V gene encodes CDR1 NNHNN and CDR2 SYGAGS (reference sequence). Deletions cut 0 bases from V and 7 bases from J, with 5 bases between. The CDR3 consists of 13 residues. The CDR3 spells CASGDAENSPLYF. The sequenced part of the CDR3 DNA is TGTGCCAGCGGTGATGCAGAGAATTCGCCC.

About this clone itself: Mouse germline and gene names are used. The read comes to an end 4 residues before the CDR3 does, leaving the germline J gene to fill in the end. J is TRBJ1-2 and V is TRBV19, with 8 bases that match TRBD1. This CDR3 is 14 amino acids long. V lost 4 bases, J lost 2 bases, and 4 bases stayed unmatched. The germline V gene encodes CDR1 FNHDT and CDR2 SITEND (reference sequence). The sequenced part of the CDR3 DNA is TGTGCCAGCAGTGCCCCAGGGGGCAACTCC. Amino acid sequence: CASSAPGGNS. The entire CDR3 sequence reads CASSAPGGNSDYTF.

This clone appeared a few times. Mouse gene names and germline throughout. The sequence runs out 4 residues before the end of the CDR3; the remainder is reconstructed from the germline J gene. The V gene is TRBV13-3, the J gene TRBJ2-5; TRBD1 matches 9 bases. From germline, CDR1 is NNHDY and CDR2 SYVADS. CDR3 size: 14 residues. CDR3 in amino acids: CASSEQGAKDTQYF. The covered CDR3 bases are TGTGCCAGCAGTGAACAGGGGGCAAAAGAC.

A word on this clone: The gene symbols are mouse symbols. The CDR3 is cut off 3 residues early in the read; its end comes from the germline J gene. V is TRBV19 and J is TRBJ1-6; 8 bases fit TRBD1. TRBJ1-6 is an open reading frame, and its role is uncertain. In germline, CDR1 is FNHDT, CDR2 SITEND (reference sequence). Unmatched junction bases numbered 3, after V lost 5 bases and J lost 11 bases. This CDR3 spans 12 amino acids. CDR3 bases read: TGTGCCAGCAGCCCGGGACAGGCGCCC. This gives the protein CASSPGQAP. The entire CDR3 protein reads CASSPGQAPLYF.

The table lists this clone with a few counts. Gene names follow the mouse nomenclature. The sequenced fragment ends 4 residues before the CDR3 boundary, so the rest is inferred from the germline J gene. The gene calls are TRBV1 and TRBJ2-3; 10 nucleotides agree with TRBD2. The CDR3 covers 17 residues. Germline V gene data show CDR1 as NSQYPW and CDR2 as LRSPGD (reference sequence). The trim removed 3 bases at V and 0 bases at J, leaving 6 bases unmatched. CDR3 region: CTCSANSGGASAETLYF. The sequenced CDR3 bases are TGCACCTGCAGTGCGAATTCTGGGGGGGCGAGTGCAGAA.

This clone turned up a few times. The genes are named according to mouse. Other DNA sequences from this sample encode an identical CDR3 as well. The CDR3 DNA, read in part, is TGTGCCAGCAGCCAAGAGCCAGGGGCTAGTGCAGAA. The encoded protein is CASSQEPGASAE. The entire CDR3 sequence reads CASSQEPGASAETLYF. This chain connects TRBV5 to TRBJ2-3, with D perhaps TRBD1 (6 bases). The read gets to within 4 residues of the CDR3 end, and the germline J gene fills in the rest. V was clipped by 0 bases and J by 0 bases, with 10 bases between them. Germline CDR1 is LGHNA and CDR2 is YNLKQL (reference sequence). The CDR3 extends over 16 amino acids.

This clone turned up a few times. Gene labels here are mouse ones. The read is 4 residues too short to cover the CDR3 end, so that end is filled in from the germline J gene. This sample includes further DNA sequences coding for the same CDR3. V usage is TRBV13-1 and J usage is TRBJ2-3; 12 bases are shared with TRBD2. The ends lost 2 bases at V and 1 base at J; junction bases unmatched: 2. This CDR3 has 16 residues. The germline gives CDR1 NSHNY, CDR2 SYGAGN. CDR3 sequence reads: CASSERLGGRAETLYF. The CDR3 bases that were read are TGTGCCAGCAGTGAAAGACTGGGGGGGCGTGCAGAA.

The table lists this clone with many counts. Germline and genes here are mouse. The CDR3 extends 3 residues past the end of the read, so its final part is completed from the germline J gene. The chain uses TRBV17 and TRBJ1-6; TRBD1 aligns across 9 bases. TRBJ1-6 is placed among ORFs of uncertain function. V lost 1 base to trimming and J lost 8 bases; unmatched junction nucleotides: 0. The CDR3 extends over 14 amino acids. Germline V CDR1 and CDR2: MNHDT, YYDKIL. CDR3 region: CASSRGTGDSPLYF. CDR3 DNA, as far as it was read: TGTGCTAGCAGTAGAGGGACAGGGGATTCGCCC.

Note on this clone: Genes and germline come from the mouse. The read ends 4 residues before the CDR3 terminus; that terminus is restored from the germline J gene. The chain uses TRBV1 and TRBJ2-1, with D possibly matching TRBD1 (6 bases). In germline, CDR1 is NSQYPW, CDR2 LRSPGD (reference sequence). V was shortened by 3 bases and J by 0 bases, with 9 bases between the two germline ends. The CDR3 has 15 amino acids. CDR3 bases read: TGCACCTGCAGTGCCGGACAGAATAACTATGCT. Protein sequence: CTCSAGQNNYA. The entire CDR3 is CTCSAGQNNYAEQFF.

Points on this clone: Mouse gene names and germline throughout. Coverage ceases 4 residues before the CDR3 finishes, and the germline J gene fills in the end. The rearrangement links TRBV31 to TRBJ2-3; TRBD2 aligns across 12 bases. Looked up from germline, CDR1 is GKSSPN and CDR2 is SITVG. The CDR3 is made up of 14 amino acids. Partial CDR3 DNA: TGTGCCTGGATTCCGGACTGGGGGGGAGAA. It specifies CAWIPDWGGE. The whole CDR3 sequence reads CAWIPDWGGETLYF. Drawing the rest from reference TRBV31 and TRBJ2-3, the complete variable domain is AQTIHQWPVAEIKAVGSPLSLGCTIKGKSSPNLYWYWQATGGTLQQLFYSITVGQVESVVQLNLSASRPKDDQFILSTEKLLLSHSGFYLCAWIPDWGGETLYFGSGTRLTVL.

As to this clone: The listed genes are named as in mouse. Read coverage stops 4 residues before the CDR3 terminus; the germline J gene supplies the remainder. The sample contains more than one DNA sequence encoding this CDR3. This chain connects TRBV19 to TRBJ2-2; TRBD1 matches 8 bases. J gave up 5 bases and V 3 bases, and 3 bases lay outside the gene matches. Germline assignment: CDR1 FNHDT and CDR2 SITEND (reference sequence). This CDR3 has 14 amino acids. The CDR3 is CASSKTGVTGQLYF. The sequenced CDR3 bases are TGTGCCAGCAGTAAGACAGGGGTGACCGGG.

Points on this clone: Genes and germline are mouse. The read ends 4 residues early relative to the CDR3; the germline J gene fills the gap. This chain joins TRBV4 and TRBJ2-3; the D gene is possibly TRBD1 (6 bases). Germline CDR1 is LGHDT and CDR2 is YNNKQL (reference sequence). The CDR3 is 14 amino acids. CDR3 DNA (partial): TGTGCCAGCAGCAACAGGGAGGGGGTAGAA. Protein: CASSNREGVE. The whole CDR3 reads CASSNREGVETLYF.

For this clone: The listed genes are named as in mouse. The read halts 3 residues ahead of the CDR3 end, with the missing end drawn from the germline J gene. This chain joins TRBV14 and TRBJ1-6; TRBD1 agrees at 12 bases. TRBJ1-6 is classed as an ORF, of uncertain function. Trimming at V came to 3 bases and at J to 2 bases, leaving 3 bases not matched to a gene. CDR1 and CDR2 from the germline V gene are SGHDT and FRDEAV. The CDR3 loop spans 17 amino acids. CDR3 bases read: TGTGCCAGCAGTTCCGGGACAGGGGGCGCCTATAATTCGCCC. This translates into CASSSGTGGAYNSP. The whole CDR3 reads CASSSGTGGAYNSPLYF.

A few counts support this clone. Mouse names are used for the genes. The observed sequence ends 4 residues before the CDR3 terminus, with the missing tail filled in from the germline J gene. V is TRBV1 and J is TRBJ1-2; D gene ambiguous. The V end lost 1 base, the J end lost 0 bases, and 3 bases lay between the germline ends. The CDR3 length is 13 residues. The germline gives CDR1 NSQYPW, CDR2 LRSPGD (reference sequence). The CDR3 bases that were read are TGCACCTGCAGTGCAGTCCCAAACTCC. Translation gives CTCSAVPNS. In full, the CDR3 is CTCSAVPNSDYTF.

The table lists this clone with a few counts. A much larger clone is a single base away; this may be a read error. Mouse gene names and germline throughout. The read falls 4 residues short of the CDR3 end, and the missing part is taken from the germline J gene. This specimen includes other DNA sequences encoding the same CDR3. The V call is TRBV13-1, the J call TRBJ2-2, with D perhaps TRBD2 (7 bases). The length of the CDR3 is 15 residues. Trimming cost V 2 bases and J 0 bases, with 8 bases left between them. Germline V gene sequence: CDR1 NSHNY, CDR2 SYGAGN. The CDR3 sequence is CASSEGGANTGQLYF. The part of the CDR3 DNA that was read is TGTGCCAGCAGTGAAGGGGGGGCAAACACCGGG.

Points on this clone: Mouse names are used for the genes. The read gets to within 4 residues of the CDR3 end, and the germline J gene fills in the rest. The sample contains more than one DNA sequence encoding this CDR3. The V gene is TRBV5, the J gene TRBJ2-5, with a possible D match to TRBD1 (6 bases). Per the germline V gene, CDR1 is LGHNA and CDR2 is YNLKQL (reference sequence). This CDR3 spans 13 amino acids. CDR3 bases read: TGTGCCAGCAGCCGGGGACAAAAAGAC. Translated, it gives CASSRGQKD. The full CDR3 protein reads CASSRGQKDTQYF.

This clone showed up just a few times. Here the gene names and germline are mouse. The CDR3 end lies 4 residues beyond the end of the read and is filled in from the germline J gene. The identical CDR3 is also encoded by other nucleotide sequences in the sample. This chain connects TRBV13-1 to TRBJ2-5; D remains ambiguous. Germline V gives CDR1 NSHNY, CDR2 SYGAGN. The CDR3 consists of 12 residues. This CDR3 reads CASSDAKDTQYF. The DNA read from the CDR3 is TGTGCCAGCAGTGATGCAAAGGAC.

For this clone: Gene names and germline refer to mouse. The sequenced fragment ends 4 residues before the CDR3 boundary, so the rest is inferred from the germline J gene. The chain joins TRBV13-1 to TRBJ1-1; 7 bases match TRBD1. The CDR3 is made up of 16 amino acids. Germline V lookup: CDR1 NSHNY, CDR2 SYGAGN. V was pared by 1 base and J by 0 bases, with 6 bases of the junction left unmatched. CDR3 DNA, as far as it was read: TGTGCCAGCAGTGATCTGACAGGGCGGGCAAACACA. This sequence encodes CASSDLTGRANT. The whole CDR3 protein is CASSDLTGRANTEVFF.